Below are 21 T cell receptor beta chains sequenced from a single sample in a study of T cell responses to AZD1222 COVID-19 vaccine. TCRdb keeps only in-frame clones here, not all; method: immunoSEQ multiplex PCR. The top ten hold 2.5% to 3% of the sample, which has 150,000 to 200,000 clones, around 87% seen once. The starting material was peripheral blood, obtained on day 0 of MenACWY control vaccination. The receptors were gathered from an adult in good health.

The chain carries TRBV10-3 and TRBJ2-7, with a tentative D call TRBD2 (6 bases). CDR1 is ENHRY, CDR2 SYGVKD, per germline. This CDR3 contains 14 residues. The V end lost 0 bases, the J end lost 6 bases, and 12 bases lay between the germline ends. This CDR3 is CAISESGGASEQYF. The CDR3 region has the DNA TGTGCCATCAGTGAGTCCGGAGGGGCGAGCGAGCAGTACTTC.

This chain connects TRBV28 to TRBJ2-7; 7 bases match TRBD2. V trimming: 8 bases; J trimming: 2 bases; junction bases outside the gene matches: 3. The CDR3 length is 12 residues. Germline assignment: CDR1 MDHEN and CDR2 SYDVKM. The CDR3 spells CASAGTTYEQYF. The CDR3 nucleotides read TGTGCCAGCGCCGGGACTACCTACGAGCAGTACTTC.

The CDR3 sequence is CASRSTGMNTEAFF. The CDR3 DNA reads as TGTGCCAGCCGATCCACAGGGATGAACACTGAAGCTTTCTTT. The chain employs TRBV7-8 and TRBJ1-1, with D perhaps matching TRBD1 (6 bases). Deletions cut 8 bases from V and 0 bases from J, with 13 bases between. In germline, CDR1 is SGHVS, CDR2 FQNEAQ. The CDR3 consists of 14 residues.

This clone showed up just once. The chain has TRBV21-1 and TRBJ2-7; the D call in the table, TRBD2, was not verified against the DNA. TRBV21-1 is given as a pseudogene. The CDR3 loop spans 14 amino acids. CDR3: CASSKIAGSYEQYF. CDR3 nucleotide sequence: TGTGCCAGCAGCAAAATAGCGGGTTCCTACGAGCAGTACTTC.

V and J are TRBV30 and TRBJ1-1; the D is unclear. Germline V CDR1 and CDR2: GTSNPN, SVGIG (reference sequence). The CDR3 extends over 15 amino acids. Trimming stripped 2 bases from V and 1 base from J, with 14 bases between. This CDR3 is CAWSTLPDANTEAFF. DNA of the CDR3: TGTGCCTGGAGTACACTGCCCGACGCGAACACTGAAGCTTTCTTT.

The chain links TRBV11-2 to TRBJ2-7; TRBD2 matches 14 bases. The germline CDR1 and CDR2 sequences are SGHAT and FQNNGV. V lost 4 bases and J lost 3; bases outside the gene matches: 5. The CDR3 is 16 amino acids. The CDR3 DNA follows: TGTGCCAGCAGCTCAGGGACTAGCGGGGGAAGCTACGAGCAGTACTTC. It yields the protein CASSSGTSGGSYEQYF.

The rearrangement uses TRBV7-9 and TRBJ2-7; D perhaps matches TRBD1 (6 bases). The germline gives CDR1 SEHNR, CDR2 FQNEAQ (reference sequence). The CDR3 is 14 residues long. V was shortened by 3 bases and J by 1 base, with 10 bases between the two germline ends. CDR3 bases: TGTGCCAGCAGCTTCGAAGGACAGTCCTACGAGCAGTACTTC. Protein sequence: CASSFEGQSYEQYF.

This chain links TRBV11-3 with TRBJ2-5; the D is unclear. Germline loops: CDR1 SGHNT, CDR2 YENEEA. Deletions cut 5 bases from V and 4 bases from J, with 11 bases between. The CDR3 sequence is 13 residues long. This chain's CDR3 is CASSPRHGETQYF. In nucleotides, the CDR3 is TGTGCCAGCAGCCCCAGACACGGAGAGACCCAGTACTTC.

This clone was recorded only once. This sequence joins TRBV30 and TRBJ1-6; D possibly corresponds to TRBD1 (5 bases). The V gene lost 4 bases and the J gene lost 6 bases, with 10 bases spanning the gap. Germline CDR1 reads GTSNPN; CDR2 reads SVGIG (reference sequence). This CDR3 has 13 amino acids. CDR3 nucleotides: TGTGCCTGGACCTGGGGCTCTAATTCACCCCTCCACTTT. This codes for CAWTWGSNSPLHF.

The J gene is TRBJ2-5, the V gene TRBV15; 7 bases fit TRBD2. The CDR3 runs to 14 residues. The germline gives CDR1 LNHNV, CDR2 YYDKDF (reference sequence). Trimming took 1 base from V and 5 from J; bases not matched to a gene: 4. In nucleotides, the CDR3 is TGTGCCACCAGCAGAGGGGGAGGGGAGGAGACCCAGTACTTC. As protein: CATSRGGGEETQYF.

This clone was seen a single time. This chain connects TRBV6-5 to TRBJ2-7; perhaps TRBD1 as D (6 bases). Trimming stripped 8 bases from V and 3 bases from J, with 14 bases between. This CDR3 spans 13 amino acids. Germline loops: CDR1 MNHEY, CDR2 SVGAGI. In DNA form, the CDR3 reads TGTGCCAGCTGGCAGGGGCAGGGCTACGAGCAGTACTTC. This codes for CASWQGQGYEQYF.

The chain couples TRBV15 to TRBJ1-4; D not resolved. The CDR3 is 15 amino acids. V dropped 3 bases and J dropped 7 bases, with 15 bases sitting between them. Per germline, CDR1 LNHNV and CDR2 YYDKDF (reference sequence). CDR3 coding DNA: TGTGCCACCAGCAGGCAACGGGTTACCACTGAAAAACTGTTTTTT. This encodes CATSRQRVTTEKLFF.

This chain joins TRBV5-6 and TRBJ2-7, with 12 nucleotides matching TRBD2. Looked up from germline, CDR1 is SGHDT and CDR2 is YYEEEE. The CDR3 totals 15 residues. V shed 3 bases, J shed 3 bases, and the junction held 4 bases outside the gene matches. Written as DNA, the CDR3 is TGTGCCAGCAGCTCAAGACTAGCGGGGGTCTACGAGCAGTACTTC. Protein sequence: CASSSRLAGVYEQYF.

The chain is built from TRBV9 and TRBJ2-3, with TRBD1 matching over 10 bases. This CDR3 is 15 amino acids long. V lost 4 bases and J lost 3; bases outside the gene matches: 5. Germline CDR1 is SGDLS and CDR2 is YYNGEE. As DNA, the CDR3 is TGTGCCAGCAGCACCTGGGACAGGGGAACAGATACGCAGTATTTT. Amino acid sequence: CASSTWDRGTDTQYF.

The chain has TRBV18 and TRBJ2-7; tentatively, D is TRBD1 (6 bases). This CDR3 is built from 13 residues. Germline CDR1 is KGHSH and CDR2 is LQKENI. V lost 2 bases, J lost 2 bases, and 7 bases lay in between. CDR3 in DNA: TGTGCCAGCTCACCAGAGGGGGCCTACGAGCAGTACTTC. Its protein is CASSPEGAYEQYF. Full variable domain (rest looked up from reference TRBV18 and TRBJ2-7): NAGVMQNPRHLVRRRGQEARLRCSPMKGHSHVYWYRQLPEEGLKFMVYLQKENIIDESGMPKERFSAEFPKEGPSILRIQQVVRGDSAAYFCASSPEGAYEQYFGPGTRLTVT.

This chain uses TRBV7-9 with TRBJ2-7; D perhaps matches TRBD1 (6 bases). Germline CDR1 is SEHNR and CDR2 is FQNEAQ (reference sequence). Trimming stripped 5 bases from V and 2 bases from J, with 16 bases between. The CDR3 spans 15 residues. In nucleotides, the CDR3 is TGTGCCAGCAGCGAATTTACAGGGTCCCCCTACGAGCAGTACTTC. Translated, it gives CASSEFTGSPYEQYF.

The V and J genes are TRBV4-3 and TRBJ2-7; D gene uncertain. The CDR3 covers 15 residues. Germline assignment: CDR1 LGHNA and CDR2 YSLEER. Trimming took 0 bases from V and 2 from J, leaving 11 bases between them. DNA for the CDR3: TGCGCCAGCAGCCAAGATAAAGGCCGAACCTACGAGCAGTACTTC. Translated, it gives CASSQDKGRTYEQYF.

This chain links TRBV10-3 with TRBJ1-1; no reliable D call. V gave up 10 bases and J gave up 5 bases, with 17 bases separating them. The CDR3 totals 13 residues. Germline values: CDR1 ENHRY, CDR2 SYGVKD. The CDR3 region is CATLGPGETEAFF. In nucleotides, the CDR3 is TGTGCCACATTGGGCCCTGGGGAAACTGAAGCTTTCTTT.

The chain joins TRBV30 to TRBJ2-2; maybe TRBD1 (5 bases). The CDR3 has 16 amino acids. Germline loops: CDR1 GTSNPN, CDR2 SVGIG (reference sequence). The V and J ends lost 0 bases and 5 bases respectively, with 16 bases between them. The CDR3 is CAWSVRGHSGTGELFF. In DNA, the CDR3 is TGTGCCTGGAGTGTACGCGGACACTCTGGGACCGGGGAGCTGTTTTTT.

V and J are TRBV7-3 and TRBJ2-1; 9 bases are a match to TRBD1. With 5 bases clipped from V and 4 bases from J, the junction kept 6 bases outside the gene matches. Germline loops: CDR1 SGHTA, CDR2 FQGTGA. The CDR3 has 15 amino acids. This CDR3 reads CASSRDRGSYNEQFF. CDR3 nucleotides: TGTGCCAGCAGCCGCGACAGGGGGTCTTACAATGAGCAGTTCTTC.

The J gene is TRBJ1-2, the V gene TRBV2, with no clear D. V lost 7 bases to trimming and J lost 7 bases, with 16 bases between them. Germline CDR1 and CDR2: SNHLY and FYNNEI. The CDR3 extends over 13 amino acids. The CDR3 DNA is TGTGCCAGCAATAACGAGGGCGGGTTTGGCTACACCTTC. Its protein is CASNNEGGFGYTF. The entire variable domain, with the rest obtained from reference TRBV2 and TRBJ1-2, is as follows: EPEVTQTPSHQVTQMGQEVILRCVPISNHLYFYWYRQILGQKVEFLVSFYNNEISEKSEIFDDQFSVERPDGSNFTLKIRSTKLEDSAMYFCASNNEGGFGYTFGSGTRLTVV.